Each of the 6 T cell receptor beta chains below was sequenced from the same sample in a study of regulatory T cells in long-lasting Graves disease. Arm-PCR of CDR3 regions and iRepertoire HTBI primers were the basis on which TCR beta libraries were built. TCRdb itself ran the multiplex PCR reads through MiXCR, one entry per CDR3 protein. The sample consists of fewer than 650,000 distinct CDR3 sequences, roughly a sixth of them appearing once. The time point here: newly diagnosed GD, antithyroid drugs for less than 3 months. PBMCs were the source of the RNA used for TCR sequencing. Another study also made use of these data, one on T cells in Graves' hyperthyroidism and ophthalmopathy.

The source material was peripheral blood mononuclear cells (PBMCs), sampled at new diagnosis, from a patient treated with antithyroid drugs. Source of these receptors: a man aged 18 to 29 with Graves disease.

The CDR3 loop is CASSPTSGRMETQYF. CDR3 bases: TGTGCCAGCAGCCCTACTAGCGGGAGGATGGAGACCCAGTACTTC. The J gene is TRBJ2-5, the V gene TRBV7-6; 12 bases are shared with TRBD2. Germline V gives CDR1 SGHVS, CDR2 FNYEAQ. V dropped 5 bases and J dropped 5; count of bases not matched to a gene: 6. CDR3 length equals 15 residues.

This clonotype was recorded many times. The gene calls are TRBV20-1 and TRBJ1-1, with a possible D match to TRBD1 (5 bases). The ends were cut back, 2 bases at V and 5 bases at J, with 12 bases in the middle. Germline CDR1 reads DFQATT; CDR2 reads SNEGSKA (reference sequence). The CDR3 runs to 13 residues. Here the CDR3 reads CSARPRAETEAFF. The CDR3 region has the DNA TGCAGTGCTAGACCCAGGGCGGAGACTGAAGCTTTCTTT.

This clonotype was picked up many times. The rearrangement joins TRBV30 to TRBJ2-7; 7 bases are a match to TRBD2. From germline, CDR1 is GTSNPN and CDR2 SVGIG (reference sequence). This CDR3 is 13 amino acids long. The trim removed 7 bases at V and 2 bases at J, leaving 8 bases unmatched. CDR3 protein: CASTTREAYEQYF. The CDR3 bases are TGTGCCTCCACGACCCGGGAGGCCTACGAGCAGTACTTC.

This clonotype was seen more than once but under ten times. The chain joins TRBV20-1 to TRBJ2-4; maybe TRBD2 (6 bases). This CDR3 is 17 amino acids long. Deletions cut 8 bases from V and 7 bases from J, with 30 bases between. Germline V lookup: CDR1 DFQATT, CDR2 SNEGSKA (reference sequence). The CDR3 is CSLTLGGGGRPVNIQYF. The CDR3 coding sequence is TGCAGTCTTACCCTCGGGGGTGGCGGGCGCCCTGTGAACATTCAGTACTTC.

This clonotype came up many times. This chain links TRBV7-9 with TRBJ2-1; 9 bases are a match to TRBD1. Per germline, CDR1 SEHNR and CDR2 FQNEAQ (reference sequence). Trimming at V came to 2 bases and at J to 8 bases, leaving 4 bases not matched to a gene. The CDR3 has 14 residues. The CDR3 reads CASSLRQGGDEQFF. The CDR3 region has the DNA TGTGCCAGCAGCTTACGACAGGGGGGAGATGAGCAGTTCTTC.

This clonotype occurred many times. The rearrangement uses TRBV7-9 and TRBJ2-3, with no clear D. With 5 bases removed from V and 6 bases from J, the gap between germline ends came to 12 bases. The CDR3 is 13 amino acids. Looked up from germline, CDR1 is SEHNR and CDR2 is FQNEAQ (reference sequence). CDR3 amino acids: CASSRSPGDTQYF. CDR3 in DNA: TGTGCCAGCAGCCGCTCGCCGGGTGATACGCAGTATTTT.